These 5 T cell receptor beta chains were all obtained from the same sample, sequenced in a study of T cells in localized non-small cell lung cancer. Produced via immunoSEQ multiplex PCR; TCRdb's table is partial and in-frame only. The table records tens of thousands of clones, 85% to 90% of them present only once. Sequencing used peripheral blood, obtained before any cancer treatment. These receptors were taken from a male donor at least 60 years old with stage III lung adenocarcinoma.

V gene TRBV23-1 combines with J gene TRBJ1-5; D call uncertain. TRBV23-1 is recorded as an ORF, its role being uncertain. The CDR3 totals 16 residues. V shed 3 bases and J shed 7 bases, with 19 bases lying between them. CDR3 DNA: TGCGCCAGCAGTCACCGGACGGCCCAAAGGGAACAGCCCCAGCATTTT. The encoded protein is CASSHRTAQREQPQHF.

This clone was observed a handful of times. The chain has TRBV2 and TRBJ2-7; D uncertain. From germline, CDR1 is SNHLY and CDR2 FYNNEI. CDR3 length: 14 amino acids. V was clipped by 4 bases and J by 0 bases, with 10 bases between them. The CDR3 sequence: CASSGELSSYEQYF. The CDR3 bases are TGTGCCAGCAGTGGAGAGTTGAGCTCCTACGAGCAGTACTTC. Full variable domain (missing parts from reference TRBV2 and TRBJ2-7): EPEVTQTPSHQVTQMGQEVILRCVPISNHLYFYWYRQILGQKVEFLVSFYNNEISEKSEIFDDQFSVERPDGSNFTLKIRSTKLEDSAMYFCASSGELSSYEQYFGPGTRLTVT.

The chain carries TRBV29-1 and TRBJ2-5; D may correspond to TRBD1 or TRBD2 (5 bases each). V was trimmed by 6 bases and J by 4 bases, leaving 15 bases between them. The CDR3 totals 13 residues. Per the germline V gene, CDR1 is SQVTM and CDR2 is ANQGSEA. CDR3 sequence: CSVEGRGRETQYF. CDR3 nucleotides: TGCAGCGTCGAGGGGCGCGGTAGAGAGACCCAGTACTTC.

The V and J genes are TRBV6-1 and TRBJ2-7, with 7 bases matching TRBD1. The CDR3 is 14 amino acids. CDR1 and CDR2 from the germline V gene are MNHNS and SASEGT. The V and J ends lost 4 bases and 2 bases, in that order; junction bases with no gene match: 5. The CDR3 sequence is CASSGTGMAYEQYF. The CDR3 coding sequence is TGTGCCAGCAGTGGGACAGGAATGGCCTACGAGCAGTACTTC.

The CDR3 DNA sequence: TGTGCCAGCAGCTTAACGCGGGCCACAGATACGCAGTATTTT. Its protein is CASSLTRATDTQYF. The gene calls are TRBV7-3 and TRBJ2-3; D is possibly TRBD2 (5 bases). The germline V and J ends were trimmed by 0 bases and 2 bases, with 6 bases remaining between them. This CDR3 region has 14 residues. CDR1 is SGHTA, CDR2 FQGTGA, per germline.